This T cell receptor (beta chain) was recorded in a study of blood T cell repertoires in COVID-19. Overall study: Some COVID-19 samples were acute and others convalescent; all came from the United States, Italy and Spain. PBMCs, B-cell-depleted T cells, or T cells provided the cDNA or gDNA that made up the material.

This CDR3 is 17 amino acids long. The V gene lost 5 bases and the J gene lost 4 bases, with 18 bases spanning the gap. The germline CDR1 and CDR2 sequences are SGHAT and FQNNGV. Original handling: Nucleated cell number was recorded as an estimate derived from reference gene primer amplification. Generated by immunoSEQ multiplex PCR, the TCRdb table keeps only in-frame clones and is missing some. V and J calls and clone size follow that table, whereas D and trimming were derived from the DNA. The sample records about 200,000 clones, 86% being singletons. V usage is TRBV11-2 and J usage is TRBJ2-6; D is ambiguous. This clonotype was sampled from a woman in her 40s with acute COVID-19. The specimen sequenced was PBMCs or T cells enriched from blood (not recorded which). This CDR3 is CASSGQKSILGANVLTF. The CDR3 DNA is TGTGCCAGCAGCGGCCAGAAAAGTATCTTAGGGGCCAACGTCCTGACTTTC.